The clone carrying this T cell receptor beta chain has only one observation. This sample is drawn from a study of T cell responses to AZD1222 COVID-19 vaccine. The CDR3 has 14 residues. Germline trimming cut 1 base from V and 2 bases from J; bases unmatched to any gene: 1. CDR1 is SGHNT and CDR2 is YYREEE in the germline V gene (reference sequence). The assay was immunoSEQ multiplex PCR, and TCRdb's table has in-frame clones only and misses some. The sample has 130,000 or so clones, about 90% seen once. Pooled samples include second doses given at about 4 or 12 weeks. This clonotype was obtained from an adult who received the AZD1222 COVID-19 vaccine. Material: peripheral blood, obtained 28 days after the second AZD1222 dose. The chain has TRBV5-4 and TRBJ1-2, with TRBD1 matching over 8 bases. The CDR3 spells CASSLTGGNYGYTF. Here the CDR3 DNA reads TGTGCCAGCAGCTTGACAGGGGGGAACTATGGCTACACCTTC.